These 13 T cell receptor beta chains originate from one sample sequenced in a study of PD-1 blockade in classical Hodgkin lymphoma. Assay used: immunoSEQ multiplex PCR; TCRdb lists only in-frame clones, some missing. The sample includes 15,000 or so clones, around 93% of them seen just once. Specified time point: newly diagnosed, previously untreated cHL patient sample. Investigators obtained CD8+ T cells from thawed PBMCs by magnetic negative selection. The sequencing sample was made of CD8+ T cells from blood. The receptors shown here come from a human donor with classical Hodgkin lymphoma.

The rearrangement uses TRBV10-3 and TRBJ2-5; D is perhaps TRBD2 (6 bases). This CDR3 is built from 16 residues. V was clipped by 3 bases and J by 2 bases, with 16 bases between them. Germline V gene data show CDR1 as ENHRY and CDR2 as SYGVKD. The CDR3 DNA sequence: TGTGCCATCAGTGATGGTAGCGGAGCGTATCAAGAGACCCAGTACTTC. Protein: CAISDGSGAYQETQYF.

CDR3 amino acids: CASSQAGSGYTDTQYF. The CDR3 DNA sequence: TGTGCCAGCAGCCAGGCCGGTAGCGGATACACAGATACGCAGTATTTT. The J gene is TRBJ2-3, the V gene TRBV7-2; the D gene is possibly TRBD2 (6 bases). With 5 bases removed from V and 2 bases from J, the gap between germline ends came to 17 bases. This CDR3 comprises 16 residues. Germline V lookup: CDR1 SGHTA, CDR2 FQGNSA.

The V and J genes are TRBV9 and TRBJ2-5; D is perhaps TRBD1 (6 bases). This CDR3 spans 13 amino acids. Looked up from germline, CDR1 is SGDLS and CDR2 is YYNGEE. The V gene lost 0 bases and the J gene lost 5 bases, with 8 bases spanning the gap. The CDR3 coding sequence is TGTGCCAGCAGCGTAGGGGACACGGAGACCCAGTACTTC. Residues: CASSVGDTETQYF.

The gene calls are TRBV14 and TRBJ2-1; D gene uncertain. This CDR3 contains 13 residues. Germline CDR1 and CDR2: SGHDN and FVKESK. The germline V and J ends were trimmed by 0 bases and 3 bases, with 3 bases remaining between them. The CDR3 loop reads CASSQESYNEQFF. The CDR3 nucleotides are TGTGCCAGCAGCCAAGAGAGCTACAATGAGCAGTTCTTC.

The chain recombines TRBV28 with TRBJ2-7; 11 bases map to TRBD2. The CDR3 runs to 20 residues. CDR1 and CDR2 from the germline V gene are MDHEN and SYDVKM. Trimming at V came to 4 bases and at J to 2 bases, leaving 19 bases not matched to a gene. The CDR3 sequence is CASSSYRLAGTTQKTYEQYF. Here the CDR3 DNA reads TGTGCCAGCAGTTCCTATCGACTAGCGGGGACGACTCAGAAAACCTACGAGCAGTACTTC. Filled out from reference TRBV28 and TRBJ2-7, the complete variable domain reads DVKVTQSSRYLVKRTGEKVFLECVQDMDHENMFWYRQDPGLGLRLIYFSYDVKMKEKGDIPEGYSVSREKKERFSLILESASTNQTSMYLCASSSYRLAGTTQKTYEQYFGPGTRLTVT.

The count of this clone is one. V usage is TRBV7-3 and J usage is TRBJ2-1, with D possibly being TRBD2 (6 bases). V was shortened by 5 bases and J by 4 bases, with 15 bases between the two germline ends. Germline CDR1 is SGHTA and CDR2 is FQGTGA. This CDR3 is built from 15 residues. The CDR3, as DNA: TGTGCCAGCAGCCCAGGTATAGCGGATTACAATGAGCAGTTCTTC. Encoded protein: CASSPGIADYNEQFF.

Remarks on this clone: It is unclear where the CDR3 begins or ends on the DNA, so no DNA is shown, and the CDR3 is as TCRdb lists it. This rearrangement joins TRBV7-2 to TRBJ2-5; the table names TRBD2, a call not compared with the DNA. The CDR3 is made up of 16 amino acids, end residues included. Germline V gene sequence: CDR1 SGHTA, CDR2 FQGNSA. The CDR3 sequence is CASSSTLGLAGGTQYF.

Regarding this clone: At one end the junction does not follow the germline gene, possibly because of a read error. This chain links TRBV7-7 with TRBJ2-7, with 10 bases identical to TRBD2. Germline CDR1 and CDR2: SSHAT and FNYEAQ (reference sequence). The CDR3 covers 17 residues. The CDR3 here is CASSAGPAGGPLYEQYF. The CDR3 nucleotides are TGTGCTAGCAGCGCCGGCCCAGCGGGAGGGCCATTATACGAGCAGTACTTC.

V gene TRBV6-1 combines with J gene TRBJ1-2; a possible D gene is TRBD1 (5 bases). Germline V gene sequence: CDR1 MNHNS, CDR2 SASEGT. The CDR3 has 15 amino acids. The V end lost 4 bases, the J end lost 5 bases, and 17 bases lay between the germline ends. The CDR3, as DNA: TGTGCCAGCAGTGCCCTGGGGGAGGAACGTTATGGCTACACCTTC. It yields the protein CASSALGEERYGYTF.

The chain carries TRBV6-4 and TRBJ2-1; 7 bases are a match to TRBD1. This CDR3 contains 15 residues. With V trimmed by 3 bases and J by 0 bases, 2 bases remained unmatched. Germline-derived CDR1 and CDR2 are MRHNA and SNTAGT. The CDR3 DNA reads TGTGCCAGCAGTGAGGCAGGGGGCTCCTACAATGAGCAGTTCTTC. Translation: CASSEAGGSYNEQFF.

The rearrangement links TRBV6-1 to TRBJ2-7; no clear D gene. There are 15 residues in the CDR3. Germline CDR1 and CDR2: MNHNS and SASEGT. The V gene lost 6 bases and the J gene lost 0 bases, with 15 bases spanning the gap. CDR3 bases: TGTGCCAGCAGCCCCGAGTCACTTGGCTCCTACGAGCAGTACTTC. Translation gives CASSPESLGSYEQYF.

This chain joins TRBV7-9 and TRBJ2-7; D possibly uses TRBD1 or TRBD2 (6 bases each). Germline V gene data show CDR1 as SEHNR and CDR2 as FQNEAQ (reference sequence). The CDR3 extends over 14 amino acids. V was cut by 1 base and J by 6 bases, with 13 bases left in between. The CDR3 DNA follows: TGTGCCAGCAGCTTAGATCGGGGGCTCGGCGAGCAGTACTTC. This translates into CASSLDRGLGEQYF.

The DNA for the CDR3 is TGCAGCGTTTTTCCCGGACAGGTCGGTGGCTACACCTTC. Protein: CSVFPGQVGGYTF. The chain carries TRBV29-1 and TRBJ1-2; TRBD1 agrees at 7 bases. V trimming: 5 bases; J trimming: 7 bases; junction bases outside the gene matches: 10. The germline V gene has CDR1 SQVTM and CDR2 ANQGSEA. The CDR3 length is 13 residues.